These T cell receptor beta chains were read from a single sample in a study of human T cells and chemical hapten exposure. TCRdb re-called the RACE reads with MiXCR, one entry per CDR3 protein. Among about 73,000 distinct CDR3 sequences listed, 7.5% to 9.5% were seen once. The sample was whole blood, taken in connection with sensitization to the hapten diphenylcyclopropenone (DPC). These receptors all come from a woman between 45 and 65 years old with alopecia areata. Some clones in this sample may be carry-over from other donors' samples. Each CDR3 is given with its conserved first and last residue. Each record gives: clone size, J gene, V gene, D gene, CDR3 DNA, CDR3 protein. A D gene is named only where the DNA matches it firmly. Expanded clones get a size class; other rows say once, few or many, or leave the size out.

few TRBJ2-1 TRBV12-3/TRBV12-4 TRBD1 TGTGCCAGCAGTTTTCGGAGGGGAGGACAGGGTGGTGGTGAGCAGTTCTTC CASSFRRGGQGGGEQFF
NA TRBJ2-5 TRBV6-2/TRBV6-3 TRBD1 TGTGCCAGCAGTTACCCCCCGACAGGGGGCGGCGAGACCCAGTACTTC CASSYPPTGGGETQYF
NA TRBJ1-3 TRBV2 NA TGTGCCAGCAGTGAAATCCCTGGAAACACCATATATTTT CASSEIPGNTIYF
many TRBJ1-2 TRBV28 NA TGTGCCAGCAGTTTTGGGGGGGCCCGGGGCTACACCTTC CASSFGGARGYTF
few TRBJ2-2 TRBV5-6 NA TGTGCCAGCAGCTTGGGGAACACCGGGGAGCTGTTTTTT CASSLGNTGELFF
medium-sized TRBJ1-1 TRBV3-1 NA TGTGCCAGCAGCCCGGGGAACACTGAAGCTTTCTTT CASSPGNTEAFF
NA TRBJ2-5 TRBV7-8 TRBD2 TGTGTCAGCAGCTTAGAAGCGGGAGGACTTACAGAGACCCAGTACTTC CVSSLEAGGLTETQYF
NA TRBJ1-2 TRBV6-1 TRBD1 TGTGCCAGTGAGGGACAGGGGGCGCGGGGCTATGGCTACACCTTC CASEGQGARGYGYTF
few TRBJ1-3 TRBV2 TRBD1 TGTGCCAGCACCGTTGACAGGGGGCCTGGAAACACCATATATTTT CASTVDRGPGNTIYF
few TRBJ1-1 TRBV6-5 TRBD1 TGTGCCAGCAGTTACTCCGGGGGAGGGGGCTACACTGAAGCTTTCTTT CASSYSGGGGYTEAFF
many TRBJ1-2 TRBV2 NA TGTGCCAGCGGGGACGGATCCCCCCGGGGAGGCTACACCTTC CASGDGSPRGGYTF
few TRBJ1-6 TRBV6-6 TRBD1 TGTGCCAGCAGATCTGACAGGGCCGGGGCACCCCTCCACTTT CASRSDRAGAPLHF
many TRBJ1-5 TRBV6-2/TRBV6-3 NA TGTGCCAGCAGTTACGCGGCACGGCGGGTGGCTGGCAATCAGCCCCAGCATTTT CASSYAARRVAGNQPQHF
NA TRBJ2-1 TRBV6-2/TRBV6-3 NA TGTGCCAGCAGTTACAACATCTGGACCGACGAATTGTACAATGAGCAGTTCTTC CASSYNIWTDELYNEQFF
many TRBJ2-7 TRBV27 TRBD2 TGTGCCACCAACGTAGCGGGAAGGGGCGAGCAGTACTTC CATNVAGRGEQYF
NA TRBJ2-1 TRBV3-1 NA TGTGCCAGCAGCCGGGGAAGCAATGAGCAGTTCTTC CASSRGSNEQFF
few TRBJ2-5 TRBV10-3 NA TGTGCCATCAGTGGACAGGTCTCCCAAGAGACCCAGTACTTC CAISGQVSQETQYF